Listed below are T cell receptor beta chains from one sample, sequenced in a study of T-cell memory formation after mild COVID-19. Using its own MiXCR run on the 5' RACE reads, TCRdb lists one record per CDR3 protein. The data contain over 350,000 distinct CDR3 sequences, 24% of them singletons. The sequencing input was PBMCs or a T cell subset sorted from them (not recorded which). The receptors shown here come from an adult woman who had mild COVID-19 (a few samples of this study predate the infection). Cell type and time point are not known. Each CDR3 is given with its conserved first and last residue. The D gene is left open where the match is weak. Clone sizes are given selectively: once, few, many, or a class where the clone is expanded.

CDR3aa: CASSLEAGQGRYEQYF
CDR3nt: TGTGCCAGCAGCTTAGAGGCTGGTCAGGGAAGATACGAGCAGTACTTC
abundance: .
j_gene: TRBJ2-7
v_gene: TRBV7-9
d_gene: .

CDR3aa: CASSPRGVEEKLFF
CDR3nt: TGTGCCAGCAGCCCCCGGGGGGTTGAGGAAAAACTGTTTTTT
abundance: .
j_gene: TRBJ1-4
v_gene: TRBV7-9
d_gene: .

CDR3aa: CASSSTFYNEQFF
CDR3nt: TGTGCCAGCAGCAGCACCTTCTACAATGAGCAGTTCTTC
abundance: .
j_gene: TRBJ2-1
v_gene: TRBV27
d_gene: .

CDR3aa: CASSFLAGGPVGTDTQYF
CDR3nt: TGTGCCAGCAGCTTCCTAGCGGGAGGGCCGGTGGGCACAGATACGCAGTATTTT
abundance: many
j_gene: TRBJ2-3
v_gene: TRBV7-2
d_gene: TRBD2

CDR3aa: CASSDVSPGPRDEQYF
CDR3nt: TGTGCCAGCAGTGACGTAAGCCCTGGTCCCCGGGACGAGCAGTACTTC
abundance: few
j_gene: TRBJ2-7
v_gene: TRBV6-6
d_gene: .

CDR3aa: CASRGQGIRYEQYF
CDR3nt: TGTGCCAGCAGGGGACAGGGAATCCGATACGAGCAGTACTTC
abundance: .
j_gene: TRBJ2-7
v_gene: TRBV6-6
d_gene: TRBD1

CDR3aa: CASSLDRWGKRDGDTQYF
CDR3nt: TGTGCCAGCAGCTTAGATCGTTGGGGGAAGAGAGATGGGGATACGCAGTATTTT
abundance: .
j_gene: TRBJ2-3
v_gene: TRBV11-2
d_gene: .

CDR3aa: CATSVGYSTDTQYF
CDR3nt: TGTGCCACCAGTGTCGGCTATAGCACAGATACGCAGTATTTT
abundance: .
j_gene: TRBJ2-3
v_gene: TRBV24-1
d_gene: .

CDR3aa: CASSLPFDRPNTGELFF
CDR3nt: TGTGCCAGCAGCTTACCGTTCGACAGACCGAACACCGGGGAGCTGTTTTTT
abundance: .
j_gene: TRBJ2-2
v_gene: TRBV7-2
d_gene: .

CDR3aa: CASSLYPSGGSYQETQYF
CDR3nt: TGTGCCAGCAGCTTATATCCTAGCGGGGGCTCGTACCAAGAGACCCAGTACTTC
abundance: .
j_gene: TRBJ2-5
v_gene: TRBV7-2
d_gene: TRBD2

CDR3aa: CASRLTGADSETQYF
CDR3nt: TGTGCCAGCAGACTCACCGGGGCCGACTCGGAGACCCAGTACTTC
abundance: few
j_gene: TRBJ2-5
v_gene: TRBV6-5
d_gene: .

CDR3aa: CASSLGDKNSPLHF
CDR3nt: TGCGCCAGCAGCTTGGGAGACAAGAATTCACCCCTCCACTTT
abundance: .
j_gene: TRBJ1-6
v_gene: TRBV5-1
d_gene: .

CDR3aa: CASSVGPMDGGVHEQYF
CDR3nt: TGTGCCAGCAGCGTAGGCCCTATGGACGGCGGGGTCCACGAGCAGTACTTC
abundance: .
j_gene: TRBJ2-7
v_gene: TRBV9
d_gene: .

CDR3aa: CASELSPRGETQYF
CDR3nt: TGCGCCAGCGAGCTTAGCCCCCGCGGGGAGACCCAGTACTTC
abundance: .
j_gene: TRBJ2-5
v_gene: TRBV5-1
d_gene: .

CDR3aa: CASSQGVASLYGYTF
CDR3nt: TGTGCCAGCAGCCAAGGAGTGGCGTCCCTATATGGCTACACCTTC
abundance: few
j_gene: TRBJ1-2
v_gene: TRBV3-1
d_gene: .

CDR3aa: CASTSPTSGGFTDTQYF
CDR3nt: TGTGCCAGCACCTCCCCTACTAGCGGGGGATTCACAGATACGCAGTATTTT
abundance: .
j_gene: TRBJ2-3
v_gene: TRBV12-3/TRBV12-4
d_gene: TRBD2

CDR3aa: CASSLGTRRSSSYEQYF
CDR3nt: TGCGCCAGCAGCTTGGGGACACGGCGTTCAAGCTCCTACGAGCAGTACTTC
abundance: .
j_gene: TRBJ2-7
v_gene: TRBV5-1
d_gene: .

CDR3aa: CSAPGTGGNNEQFF
CDR3nt: TGCAGTGCTCCTGGGACAGGGGGCAACAATGAGCAGTTCTTC
abundance: .
j_gene: TRBJ2-1
v_gene: TRBV20-1
d_gene: TRBD1

CDR3aa: CASSSHRDSYEQYF
CDR3nt: TGTGCCAGCAGCTCGCACCGGGATTCCTACGAGCAGTACTTC
abundance: .
j_gene: TRBJ2-7
v_gene: TRBV7-3
d_gene: .

CDR3aa: CASSPSGGDEQFF
CDR3nt: TGTGCCAGCAGCCCTTCGGGGGGAGATGAGCAGTTCTTC
abundance: .
j_gene: TRBJ2-1
v_gene: TRBV11-3
d_gene: TRBD2

CDR3aa: CSARSLNEKLFF
CDR3nt: TGCAGTGCTAGGAGTCTTAATGAAAAACTGTTTTTT
abundance: many
j_gene: TRBJ1-4
v_gene: TRBV20-1
d_gene: .

CDR3aa: CSVQLSRQGWMETQYF
CDR3nt: TGCAGCGTTCAACTGAGTCGACAGGGATGGATGGAGACCCAGTACTTC
abundance: few
j_gene: TRBJ2-5
v_gene: TRBV29-1
d_gene: TRBD1